This T cell receptor (beta chain) is from a study of T cell repertoires in cytomegalovirus infection. In regard to this clonotype: Its matching antigen is unknown.

TCRdb used MiXCR to reprocess the reads, holding one entry per CDR3 protein. The top ten hold roughly 13% of the sample, which has about 890,000 distinct CDR3 sequences, about 33% seen once. V was clipped by 7 bases and J by 8 bases, with 17 bases between them. The CDR3 covers 13 residues. The chain uses TRBV12-3 or TRBV12-4 and TRBJ1-2; D is undetermined. This specimen consisted of cultured CD8+ T cells from PBMCs, obtained from culture after CMV antigen stimulation. The receptor comes from a human donor in good health (CMV status not recorded). Some clones in this sample may be carry-over from other donors' samples. CDR3 in amino acids: CASTIHSGMGYTF. CDR3 DNA: TGTGCCAGCACCATACATAGTGGGATGGGCTACACCTTC.